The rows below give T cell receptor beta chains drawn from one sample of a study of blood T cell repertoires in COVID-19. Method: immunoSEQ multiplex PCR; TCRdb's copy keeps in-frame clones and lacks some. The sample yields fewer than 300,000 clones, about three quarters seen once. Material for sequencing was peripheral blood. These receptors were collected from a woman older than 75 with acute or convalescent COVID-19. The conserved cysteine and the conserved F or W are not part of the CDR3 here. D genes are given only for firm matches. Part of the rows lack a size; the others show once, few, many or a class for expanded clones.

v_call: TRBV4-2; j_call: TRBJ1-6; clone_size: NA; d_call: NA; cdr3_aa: ASSQEGGPRNSPLH
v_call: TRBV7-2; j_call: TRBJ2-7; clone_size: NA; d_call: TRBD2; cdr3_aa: ASSLGTSGRYEQY
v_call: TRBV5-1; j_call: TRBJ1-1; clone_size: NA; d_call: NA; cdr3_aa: ASSLGAQTEAF
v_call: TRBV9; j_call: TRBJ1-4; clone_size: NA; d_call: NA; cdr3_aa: ASSVDPGPATNEKLF
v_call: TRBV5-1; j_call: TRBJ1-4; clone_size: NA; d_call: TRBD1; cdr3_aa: ASSRDRGTNEKLF
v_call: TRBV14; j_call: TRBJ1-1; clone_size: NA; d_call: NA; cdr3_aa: ASSQGWGHTEAF
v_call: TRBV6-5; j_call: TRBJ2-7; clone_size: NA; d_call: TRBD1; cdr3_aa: ASMTGVSYEQY
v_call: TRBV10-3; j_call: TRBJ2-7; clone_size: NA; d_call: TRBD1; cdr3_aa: AFGADRVNEQY
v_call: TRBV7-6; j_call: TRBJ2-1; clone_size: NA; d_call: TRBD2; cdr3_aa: ASRPPGLAGKDEQF
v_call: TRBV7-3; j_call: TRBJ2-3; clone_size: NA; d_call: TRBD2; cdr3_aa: ASSLTRLAGVTDTQY
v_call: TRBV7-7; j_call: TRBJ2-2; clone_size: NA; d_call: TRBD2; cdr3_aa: ASSQLAGANTGELF
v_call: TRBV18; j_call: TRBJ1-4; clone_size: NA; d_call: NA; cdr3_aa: ASSPSLGADREKLF
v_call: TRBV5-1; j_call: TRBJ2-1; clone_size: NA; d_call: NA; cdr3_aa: ASSLDRPAYNEQF
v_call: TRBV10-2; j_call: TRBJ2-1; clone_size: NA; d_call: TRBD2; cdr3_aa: ASSALQGLAVNNEQF
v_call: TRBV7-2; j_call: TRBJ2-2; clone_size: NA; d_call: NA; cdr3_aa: ASSLGGTGSGELF
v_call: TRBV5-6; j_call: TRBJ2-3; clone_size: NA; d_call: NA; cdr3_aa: ASSLRSGTDTQY
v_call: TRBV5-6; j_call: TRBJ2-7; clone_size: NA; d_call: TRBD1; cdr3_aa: ASSPGTGREQY
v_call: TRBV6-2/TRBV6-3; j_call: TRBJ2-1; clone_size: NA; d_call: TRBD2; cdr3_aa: ASSLTSGGAYEQF
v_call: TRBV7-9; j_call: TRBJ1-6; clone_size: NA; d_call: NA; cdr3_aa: ASSLAQFNSPLH
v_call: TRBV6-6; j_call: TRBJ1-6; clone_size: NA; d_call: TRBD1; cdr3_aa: ASSYLRGQGNSPLH
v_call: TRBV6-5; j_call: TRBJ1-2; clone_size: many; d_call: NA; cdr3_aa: ASTPGLLSGYGYT
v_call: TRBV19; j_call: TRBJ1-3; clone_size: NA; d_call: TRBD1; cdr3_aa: ASSPGQVSGNTIY
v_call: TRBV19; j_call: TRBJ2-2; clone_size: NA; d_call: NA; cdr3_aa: ASSIQGRVAGELF
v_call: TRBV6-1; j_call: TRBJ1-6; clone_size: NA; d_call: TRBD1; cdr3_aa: ASSFLTGTNSPLH
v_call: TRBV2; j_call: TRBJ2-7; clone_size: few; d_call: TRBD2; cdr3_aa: ASRETSGRAYEQY
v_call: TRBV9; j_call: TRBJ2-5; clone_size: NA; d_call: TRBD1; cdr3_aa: ASSVEQGTDVGETQY
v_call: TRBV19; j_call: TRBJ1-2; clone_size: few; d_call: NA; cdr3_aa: ASSRDSLANYGYT
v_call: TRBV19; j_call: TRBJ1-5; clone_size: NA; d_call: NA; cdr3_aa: ASSIDVGGTLLGQPQH